The 3 T cell receptor beta chains reported below all come from one sample, sequenced in a study of CD8+ T cells in alopecia areata (dated by TCRdb to 2016 to 2019). The library was obtained by the immunoSEQ multiplex PCR assay. To provide template for TCR sequencing, every sample had RNA extracted and reverse transcribed into cDNA. TCRdb took over this immuneACCESS table, retaining in-frame rearrangements with V and J assigned. Such tables are incomplete; in checked studies, under half of the missing clones stem from an unresolved V gene, and the remainder is unexplained. The sample table records around 200,000 clones; about 60% of these occur just once. Around 12% of the sample lies in the top ten. The time point label on this specimen signifies: 20 to 30 weeks on oral tofacitinib. The intended sense of this specimen's treatment or condition label: oral pan-JAK inhibitor, 5-10 mg twice daily. Sequenced material: CD8+ T cells sorted from blood, taken at week 24, from a patient treated with tofacitinib. The receptor source for this set is a human donor with alopecia areata.

The chain joins TRBV14 to TRBJ2-5; tentative D call: TRBD1 (6 bases). The V gene's germline CDR1 is SGHDN and CDR2 FVKESK. The CDR3 loop spans 15 amino acids. Trimming shortened V by 2 bases and J by 4 bases, and 14 bases separated the two germline ends. The CDR3: CASSQRTASRETQYF. DNA for the CDR3: TGTGCCAGCAGCCAAAGGACAGCGAGTCGAGAGACCCAGTACTTC.

The chain links TRBV13 to TRBJ2-4; possible D gene TRBD2, 5 bases. The CDR3 spans 16 residues. CDR1 PRHDT and CDR2 FYEKMQ come from the germline V gene (reference sequence). Trimming stripped 0 bases from V and 1 base from J, with 10 bases between. CDR3 DNA: TGTGCCAGCAGCTTAGGCCGGGGTACGGCCAAAAACATTCAGTACTTC. This translates into CASSLGRGTAKNIQYF.

The chain has TRBV4-1 and TRBJ1-6; D is perhaps TRBD1 (5 bases). Germline CDR1 is MGHRA and CDR2 is YSYEKL. The CDR3 covers 12 residues. The ends were cut back, 4 bases at V and 7 bases at J, with 5 bases in the middle. This CDR3 reads CASSRQNSPLHF. The CDR3 DNA reads as TGCGCCAGCAGCCGACAGAATTCACCCCTCCACTTT.